This record covers a single T cell receptor beta chain. What it binds is not known. The sample holds other DNA sequences that translate to the same CDR3. The record originates from a study of beta chain features in type 1 diabetes. Overall study findings and caveats: Although PCR might favor shorter templates, it would do so equally in patients and controls.

The whole isolated RNA underwent reverse transcription, so sequencing captured expressed TCRB transcripts. The repertoire was sequenced with immunoSEQ multiplex PCR; TCRdb's copy has only in-frame clones and lacks some. The table shows some 270,000 clones, with approximately 8.1% occurring only once. By way of CD45RO/CCR7/CD25/CD127/CD95/CD27, the CD4+ regulatory, stem cell-like memory, central memory and naive cells were sorted. Deletions cut 0 bases from V and 8 bases from J, with 13 bases between. CDR1 is SGHAT and CDR2 is FQNNGV in the germline V gene. The CDR3 is 15 residues long. The V call is TRBV11-2, the J call TRBJ1-4; D ambiguous. The sequence was obtained from a woman aged 18-30 years in good health. Sequencing was done on a sample of central memory CD4+ T cells from blood. The CDR3 loop reads CASSLDGSGGEKLFF. In DNA, the CDR3 is TGTGCCAGCAGCTTAGACGGGTCGGGTGGCGAAAAACTGTTTTTT.